This is a list of T cell receptor beta chains from one sample in a study of blood T cells in healthy people across ages. TCRdb ran MiXCR on the 5' RACE reads and lists one entry per CDR3 protein. The sample shows approximately 1.5 million distinct CDR3 sequences, 40% to 45% of them seen only once. Source material: blood. These receptors all come from a woman aged 18-29 years in good health. CDR3s include the opening cysteine and the closing phenylalanine or tryptophan. The D gene is left open where the match is weak. A clone size is listed for some rows: how often the clone was seen (once, few, many), or a class if it is expanded.

d_call	v_call	clone_size	j_call	cdr3_length	cdr3_aa	cdr3_nt
TRBD2	TRBV6-5	few	TRBJ2-3	16	CASRASTSATTDTQYF	TGTGCCAGCAGGGCCTCCACTAGCGCCACCACAGATACGCAGTATTTT
NA	TRBV6-5	NA	TRBJ2-7	15	CASSRREMGYNEQYF	TGTGCCAGCAGCCGCCGGGAGATGGGGTACAATGAGCAGTACTTC
NA	TRBV20-1	many	TRBJ2-1	15	CSALNPGVGYNEQFF	TGCAGTGCCCTCAACCCAGGGGTAGGGTACAATGAGCAGTTCTTC
NA	TRBV6-5	many	TRBJ1-2	14	CASSVTGTNYGYTF	TGTGCCAGCAGTGTAACCGGGACCAACTATGGCTACACCTTC
NA	TRBV27	NA	TRBJ2-3	13	CASSARMADTQYF	TGTGCCAGCAGCGCCCGAATGGCAGATACGCAGTATTTT
TRBD2	TRBV10-3	NA	TRBJ2-7	16	CAINSPGTSGGNEQYF	TGTGCCATCAACTCACCCGGGACTAGCGGGGGCAATGAGCAGTACTTC
NA	TRBV6-5	few	TRBJ2-7	14	CASSYSGSTYEQYF	TGTGCCAGCAGTTATTCCGGGTCAACCTACGAGCAGTACTTC
NA	TRBV6-6	NA	TRBJ2-5	15	CASSYTATRAETQYF	TGTGCCAGCAGTTACACCGCCACGCGCGCAGAGACCCAGTACTTC
NA	TRBV5-1	NA	TRBJ2-1	18	CASSSANRGGFFLSEQFF	TGCGCCAGCAGCTCCGCGAATCGTGGCGGGTTTTTTCTTTCTGAGCAGTTCTTC
NA	TRBV29-1	once	TRBJ1-2	12	CSTRTENYGYTF	TGCAGCACCAGGACAGAGAACTATGGCTACACCTTC
NA	TRBV29-1	NA	TRBJ1-2	11	CSAGVATGYTF	TGCAGCGCCGGAGTTGCGACGGGCTACACCTTC
TRBD2	TRBV6-5	NA	TRBJ2-5	15	CASSYSSGGKETQYF	TGTGCCAGCAGTTACTCCTCGGGGGGAAAAGAGACCCAGTACTTC
NA	TRBV21-1	few	TRBJ1-2	11	CASSRGCGYTF	TGTGCCAGCAGCAGAGGATGTGGCTACACCTTC
NA	TRBV5-6	NA	TRBJ2-7	14	CASSLALAFHEQYF	TGTGCCAGCAGCTTGGCCCTAGCGTTCCACGAGCAGTACTTC
TRBD1	TRBV3-1	once	TRBJ2-7	15	CASRTHATGYNEQYF	TGTGCCAGCAGAACTCATGCGACAGGGTACAATGAGCAGTACTTC
NA	TRBV4-3	NA	TRBJ1-5	13	CASSQARAQPQHF	TGCGCCAGCAGCCAAGCCAGGGCACAGCCCCAGCATTTT
NA	TRBV20-1	NA	TRBJ1-1	13	CSVRQGGNTEAFF	TGCAGTGTCAGGCAGGGCGGGAACACTGAAGCTTTCTTT
TRBD1	TRBV20-1	NA	TRBJ2-1	15	CSARGRDRDYNEQFF	TGCAGTGCTAGAGGTAGGGACAGGGACTACAATGAGCAGTTCTTC
TRBD2	TRBV6-2/TRBV6-3	NA	TRBJ2-2	19	CASSTASGSPIANTGELFF	TGTGCCAGCAGTACCGCTAGCGGGAGCCCCATCGCGAACACCGGGGAGCTGTTTTTT
NA	TRBV21-1	NA	TRBJ2-1	18	CASSKGPWGERDYNEQFF	TGTGCCAGCAGCAAAGGGCCCTGGGGGGAGCGGGACTACAATGAGCAGTTCTTC
TRBD1	TRBV20-1	NA	TRBJ2-1	16	CSASGTGTGTYNEQFF	TGCAGTGCTAGTGGGACCGGGACAGGGACGTACAATGAGCAGTTCTTC
NA	TRBV28	NA	TRBJ2-5	15	CASIRGGWYQETQYF	TGTGCCAGCATACGAGGGGGATGGTACCAAGAGACCCAGTACTTC
NA	TRBV29-1	NA	TRBJ1-1	13	CSVPGQGSAEAFF	TGCAGCGTCCCGGGGCAGGGGAGTGCTGAAGCTTTCTTT
NA	TRBV20-1	NA	TRBJ2-3	12	CSAQDSTDTQYF	TGCAGTGCCCAGGACAGCACAGATACGCAGTATTTT
NA	TRBV7-2	NA	TRBJ2-5	14	CASSLGPREKTQYF	TGTGCCAGCAGCTTGGGACCTCGGGAGAAGACCCAGTACTTC
NA	TRBV20-1	NA	TRBJ2-5	12	CSAARRDGTQYF	TGCAGTGCTGCGAGGCGGGACGGGACCCAGTACTTC
NA	TRBV4-1	NA	TRBJ1-6	15	CASSQHTAYNSPLHF	TGCGCCAGCAGCCAACACACAGCTTATAATTCACCCCTCCACTTT
NA	TRBV6-5	NA	TRBJ1-2	14	CASSYVGTTYGYTF	TGTGCCAGCAGTTACGTGGGGACAACCTATGGCTACACCTTC
TRBD2	TRBV12-3/TRBV12-4	few	TRBJ2-4	13	CASSLAGAGVQYF	TGTGCCAGCAGTTTAGCGGGTGCGGGAGTGCAGTACTTC
NA	TRBV27	few	TRBJ1-4	15	CASSSAGYWKEKLFF	TGTGCCAGCAGTTCGGCCGGGTATTGGAAAGAAAAACTGTTTTTT
TRBD2	TRBV5-1	NA	TRBJ2-7	16	CASSLASGSRAREQYF	TGCGCCAGCAGCTTGGCTAGCGGGAGCCGTGCAAGAGAGCAGTACTTC
NA	TRBV18	NA	TRBJ2-3	15	CASSPVGAGTDTQYF	TGTGCCAGCTCTCCCGTTGGCGCGGGGACAGATACGCAGTATTTT
NA	TRBV18	few	TRBJ2-5	14	CASSPITAEGTQYF	TGTGCCAGCTCACCAATAACAGCCGAGGGGACCCAGTACTTC
TRBD1	TRBV28	NA	TRBJ1-5	17	CASSSKTGTGVDQPQHF	TGTGCCAGCAGCTCCAAAACCGGGACAGGGGTTGATCAGCCCCAGCATTTT
TRBD1	TRBV12-3/TRBV12-4	NA	TRBJ1-2	14	CARSFAGGRYGYTF	TGTGCCAGAAGTTTCGCAGGGGGACGCTATGGCTACACCTTC
NA	TRBV7-2	few	TRBJ1-1	15	CASSLFRVGDTEAFF	TGTGCCAGCAGCTTATTTAGGGTAGGCGACACTGAAGCTTTCTTT
TRBD1	TRBV5-1	few	TRBJ1-5	15	CASSLGQERNQPQHF	TGCGCCAGCAGCTTAGGACAGGAACGCAATCAGCCCCAGCATTTT
TRBD1	TRBV20-1	few	TRBJ1-5	15	CSATARTGSWQPQHF	TGCAGTGCTACCGCGAGGACAGGGAGCTGGCAGCCCCAGCATTTT
NA	TRBV12-3/TRBV12-4	NA	TRBJ1-5	16	CASGQRYLYSNQPQHF	TGTGCCAGCGGTCAAAGGTATCTCTATAGCAATCAGCCCCAGCATTTT